Below, 17 T cell receptor beta chains from the same sample are listed, as sequenced in a study of cytotoxic CD8 clonotypes in ibrutinib-treated CLL. TCRdb's copy holds only in-frame clones and misses some; the assay was immunoSEQ multiplex PCR. The sample has about 300,000 clones; 60% to 80% are singletons. The starting material was PBMCs, obtained after 36 months of ibrutinib treatment. Receptor source: a human donor with chronic lymphocytic leukemia.

The chain combines TRBV4-1 with TRBJ2-1, with D maybe TRBD2 (6 bases). With 0 bases removed from V and 4 bases from J, the gap between germline ends came to 13 bases. Germline CDR1 MGHRA, CDR2 YSYEKL. This CDR3 comprises 16 residues. The CDR3 DNA follows: TGCGCCAGCAGCCAAGAGGCGGGAAGGGGTTACAATGAGCAGTTCTTC. Its protein is CASSQEAGRGYNEQFF.

This chain uses TRBV25-1 with TRBJ1-1; D is undetermined. Trimming cost V 1 base and J 3 bases, with 6 bases left between them. Germline V lookup: CDR1 MGHDK, CDR2 SYGVNS. This CDR3 contains 13 residues. CDR3 in amino acids: CASSEWEDTEAFF. Here the CDR3 DNA reads TGTGCCAGCAGTGAATGGGAGGACACTGAAGCTTTCTTT.

The chain recombines TRBV4-2 with TRBJ1-4, with unresolved D. This CDR3 spans 17 amino acids. Germline V gene data show CDR1 as LGHNA and CDR2 as YNFKEQ. V was shortened by 2 bases and J by 0 bases, with 13 bases between the two germline ends. In DNA form, the CDR3 reads TGTGCCAGCAGCCAATTAGACCGGGCTACAACTAATGAAAAACTGTTTTTT. Protein sequence: CASSQLDRATTNEKLFF.

The chain employs TRBV7-6 and TRBJ1-6; the D gene is possibly TRBD1 (6 bases). Trimming cost V 5 bases and J 6 bases, with 14 bases left between them. The V gene's germline CDR1 is SGHVS and CDR2 FNYEAQ. The CDR3 consists of 15 residues. The CDR3 sequence: CASSRLGQINSPLHF. In DNA form, the CDR3 reads TGTGCCAGCAGCCGACTGGGACAAATTAATTCACCCCTCCACTTT.

The chain combines TRBV7-2 with TRBJ2-3, with 9 bases fitting TRBD2. Germline-derived CDR1 and CDR2 are SGHTA and FQGNSA. Trimming removed 1 base from V and 5 bases from J; junction bases left unmatched: 4. This CDR3 contains 15 residues. The CDR3 nucleotides are TGTGCCAGCAGCTTAGTGCGGGGGGGAATAGATACGCAGTATTTT. Residues: CASSLVRGGIDTQYF.

The chain has TRBV9 and TRBJ1-5; D may be TRBD1 (5 bases). From germline, CDR1 is SGDLS and CDR2 YYNGEE. The CDR3 is 14 residues long. The germline V and J ends were trimmed by 3 bases and 5 bases, with 12 bases remaining between them. CDR3 coding DNA: TGTGCCAGCAGCGCTCATGCCAGGGATCAGCCCCAGCATTTT. Encoded protein: CASSAHARDQPQHF.

The genes are TRBV25-1 and TRBJ2-2, with TRBD1 matching over 7 bases. This CDR3 is built from 14 residues. The germline V gene encodes CDR1 MGHDK and CDR2 SYGVNS. The ends lost 8 bases at V and 6 bases at J; junction bases unmatched: 9. The CDR3 protein is CASGTAKFSGELFF. In nucleotides, the CDR3 is TGTGCCAGCGGGACAGCAAAGTTCTCCGGGGAGCTGTTTTTT.

The rearrangement joins TRBV9 to TRBJ1-2; D may be TRBD1 (6 bases). Per the germline V gene, CDR1 is SGDLS and CDR2 is YYNGEE. The CDR3 consists of 15 residues. Trimming stripped 3 bases from V and 4 bases from J, with 16 bases between. The CDR3 DNA sequence: TGTGCCAGCAGCGATAACAGGGAAGGGGGCTATGGCTACACCTTC. Protein sequence: CASSDNREGGYGYTF. Full variable domain (outside the CDR3, taken from reference TRBV9 and TRBJ1-2): DSGVTQTPKHLITATGQRVTLRCSPRSGDLSVYWYQQSLDQGLQFLIQYYNGEERAKGNILERFSAQQFPDLHSELNLSSLELGDSALYFCASSDNREGGYGYTFGSGTRLTVV.

The rearrangement uses TRBV2 and TRBJ2-7, with TRBD1 matching 8 bases. V shed 6 bases, J shed 4 bases, and the junction held 8 bases outside the gene matches. In germline, CDR1 is SNHLY, CDR2 FYNNEI. The CDR3 is made up of 14 amino acids. Here the CDR3 DNA reads TGTGCCAGCAGCAATGGACAGGGACAGTACGAGCAGTACTTC. Translated: CASSNGQGQYEQYF.

The sample holds one count of this clone. V usage is TRBV4-1 and J usage is TRBJ2-3; maybe TRBD1 (6 bases). V was cut by 1 base and J by 2 bases, with 13 bases left in between. Per germline, CDR1 MGHRA and CDR2 YSYEKL. The CDR3 spans 16 residues. CDR3 DNA sequence: TGCGCCAGCAGCCAAGGACAGGTCGGCTTCACAGATACGCAGTATTTT. Its protein is CASSQGQVGFTDTQYF.

This clone showed up just a few times. V and J are TRBV7-9 and TRBJ2-5; TRBD2 is a possible D gene (6 bases). This CDR3 contains 15 residues. V was shortened by 8 bases and J by 5 bases, with 21 bases between the two germline ends. Germline V gives CDR1 SEHNR, CDR2 FQNEAQ (reference sequence). CDR3 nucleotides: TGTGCCAGCTTCACTTCCGGGGGTCCAAGGGAGACCCAGTACTTC. Translation gives CASFTSGGPRETQYF. Drawing the rest from reference TRBV7-9 and TRBJ2-5, the complete variable domain is DTGVSQNPRHKITKRGQNVTFRCDPISEHNRLYWYRQTLGQGPEFLTYFQNEAQLEKSRLLSDRFSAERPKGSFSTLEIQRTEQGDSAMYLCASFTSGGPRETQYFGPGTRLLVL.

The count of this clone is one. V gene TRBV5-1 combines with J gene TRBJ1-2, with TRBD1 identical over 8 bases. The germline gives CDR1 SGHRS, CDR2 YFSETQ. With 0 bases clipped from V and 5 bases from J, the junction kept 6 bases outside the gene matches. The CDR3 loop spans 15 amino acids. The CDR3 reads CASSLGTGLRYGYTF. The CDR3, as DNA: TGCGCCAGCAGCTTGGGGACAGGGTTGAGGTATGGCTACACCTTC.

Only one count was recorded for this clone. This sequence joins TRBV27 and TRBJ2-6, with D possibly matching TRBD2 (7 bases). Germline assignment: CDR1 MNHEY and CDR2 SMNVEV (reference sequence). This CDR3 contains 18 residues. V was pared by 6 bases and J by 0 bases, with 18 bases between. The CDR3 loop is CASRMRGGPFSGANVLTF. The CDR3, as DNA: TGTGCCAGCAGAATGAGGGGGGGCCCTTTCTCTGGGGCCAACGTCCTGACTTTC.

The rearrangement joins TRBV7-2 to TRBJ2-3; D gene uncertain. The length of the CDR3 is 13 residues. V was trimmed by 3 bases and J by 7 bases, leaving 11 bases between them. The V gene's germline CDR1 is SGHTA and CDR2 FQGNSA. This CDR3 is CASSFKGGNTQYF. In DNA, the CDR3 is TGTGCCAGCAGCTTTAAAGGTGGGAATACGCAGTATTTT.

The sample holds a few counts of this clone. The gene calls are TRBV29-1 and TRBJ2-7; D not certain. This CDR3 contains 11 residues. Trimming removed 4 bases at V and 3 bases at J, with 7 bases between. Germline V gene lookup returns CDR1 SQVTM and CDR2 ANQGSEA. DNA for the CDR3: TGCAGCGTTGCGGACGGCTACGAGCAGTACTTC. Its protein is CSVADGYEQYF.

The chain joins TRBV6-1 to TRBJ1-6; weak D call: TRBD1 (5 bases). V was shortened by 7 bases and J by 7 bases, with 11 bases between the two germline ends. This CDR3 has 13 residues. CDR1 and CDR2 from the germline V gene are MNHNS and SASEGT. In DNA, the CDR3 is TGTGCCAGCAAGGGAACAGGCAATTCACCCCTCCACTTT. Protein sequence: CASKGTGNSPLHF.

This chain joins TRBV15 and TRBJ1-1; 8 bases align to TRBD1. Trimming removed 2 bases from V and 4 bases from J; junction bases left unmatched: 3. Germline V gene data show CDR1 as LNHNV and CDR2 as YYDKDF (reference sequence). CDR3 size: 14 residues. The CDR3 reads CATSRLDRGTEAFF. Here the CDR3 DNA reads TGTGCCACCAGCAGACTCGACAGGGGCACTGAAGCTTTCTTT.